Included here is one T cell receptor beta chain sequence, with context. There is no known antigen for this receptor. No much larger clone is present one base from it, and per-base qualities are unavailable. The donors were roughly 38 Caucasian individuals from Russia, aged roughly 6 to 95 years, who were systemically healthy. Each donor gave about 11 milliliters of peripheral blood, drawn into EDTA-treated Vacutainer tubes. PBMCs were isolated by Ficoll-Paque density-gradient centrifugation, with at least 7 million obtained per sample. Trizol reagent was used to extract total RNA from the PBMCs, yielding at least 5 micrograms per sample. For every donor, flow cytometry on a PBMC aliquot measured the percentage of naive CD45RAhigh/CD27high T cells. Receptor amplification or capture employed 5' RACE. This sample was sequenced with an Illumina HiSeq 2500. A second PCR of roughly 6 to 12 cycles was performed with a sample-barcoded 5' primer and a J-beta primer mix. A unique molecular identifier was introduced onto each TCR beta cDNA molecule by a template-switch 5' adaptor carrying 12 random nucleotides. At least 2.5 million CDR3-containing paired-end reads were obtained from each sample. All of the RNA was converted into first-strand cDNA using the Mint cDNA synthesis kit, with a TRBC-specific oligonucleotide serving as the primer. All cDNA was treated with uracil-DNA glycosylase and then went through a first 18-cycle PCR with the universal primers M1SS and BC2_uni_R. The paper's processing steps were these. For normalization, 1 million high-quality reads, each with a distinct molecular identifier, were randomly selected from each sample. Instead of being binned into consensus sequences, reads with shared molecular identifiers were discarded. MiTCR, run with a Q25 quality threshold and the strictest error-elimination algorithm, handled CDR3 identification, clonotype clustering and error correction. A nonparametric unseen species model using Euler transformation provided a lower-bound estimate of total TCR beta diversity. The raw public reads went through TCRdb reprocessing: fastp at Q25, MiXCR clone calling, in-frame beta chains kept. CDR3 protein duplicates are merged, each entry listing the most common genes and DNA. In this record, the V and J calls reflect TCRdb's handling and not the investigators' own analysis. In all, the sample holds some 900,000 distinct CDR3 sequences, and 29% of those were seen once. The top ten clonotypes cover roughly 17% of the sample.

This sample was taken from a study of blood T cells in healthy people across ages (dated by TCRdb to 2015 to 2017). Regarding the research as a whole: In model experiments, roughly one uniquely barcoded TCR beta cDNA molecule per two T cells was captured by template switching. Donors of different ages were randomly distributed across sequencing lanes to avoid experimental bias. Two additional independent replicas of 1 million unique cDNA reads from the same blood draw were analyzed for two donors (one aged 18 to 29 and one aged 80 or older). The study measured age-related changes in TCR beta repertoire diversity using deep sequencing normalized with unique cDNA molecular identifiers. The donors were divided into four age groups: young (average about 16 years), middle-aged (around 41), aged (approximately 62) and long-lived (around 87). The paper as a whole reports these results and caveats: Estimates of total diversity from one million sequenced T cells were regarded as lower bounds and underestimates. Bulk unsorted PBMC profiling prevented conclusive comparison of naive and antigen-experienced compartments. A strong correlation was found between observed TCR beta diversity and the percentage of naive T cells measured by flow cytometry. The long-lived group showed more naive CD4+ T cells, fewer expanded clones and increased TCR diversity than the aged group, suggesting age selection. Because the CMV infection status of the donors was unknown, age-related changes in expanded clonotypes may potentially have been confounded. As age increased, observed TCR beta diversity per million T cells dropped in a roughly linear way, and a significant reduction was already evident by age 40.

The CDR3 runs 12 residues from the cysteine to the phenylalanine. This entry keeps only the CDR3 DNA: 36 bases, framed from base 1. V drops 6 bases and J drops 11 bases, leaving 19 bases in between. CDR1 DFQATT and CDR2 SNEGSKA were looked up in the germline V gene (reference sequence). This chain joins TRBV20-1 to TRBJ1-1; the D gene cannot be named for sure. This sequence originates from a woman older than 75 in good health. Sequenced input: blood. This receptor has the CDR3 CSAEAQLLTAFF. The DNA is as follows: TGCAGTGCCGAGGCTCAGCTCCTTACGGCTTTCTTT.